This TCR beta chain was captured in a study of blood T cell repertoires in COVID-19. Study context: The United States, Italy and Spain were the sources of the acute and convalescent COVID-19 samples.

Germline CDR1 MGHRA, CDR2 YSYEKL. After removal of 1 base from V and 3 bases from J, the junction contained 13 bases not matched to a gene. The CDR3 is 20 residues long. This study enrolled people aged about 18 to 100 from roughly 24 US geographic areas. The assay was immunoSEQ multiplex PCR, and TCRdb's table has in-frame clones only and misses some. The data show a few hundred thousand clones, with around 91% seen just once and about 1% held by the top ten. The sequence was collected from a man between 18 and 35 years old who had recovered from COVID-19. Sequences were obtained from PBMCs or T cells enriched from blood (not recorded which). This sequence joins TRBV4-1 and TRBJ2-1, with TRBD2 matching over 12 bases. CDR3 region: CASSQALGLAGGNFYNEQFF. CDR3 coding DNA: TGCGCCAGCAGCCAAGCATTAGGCCTAGCGGGAGGGAACTTCTACAATGAGCAGTTCTTC.